This T cell receptor (beta chain) was sequenced in a study of shared clonotypes between healthy human individuals. Trimming shortened V by 2 bases and J by 0 bases, and 11 bases separated the two germline ends. The germline V gene encodes CDR1 GTSNPN and CDR2 SVGIG (reference sequence). The CDR3 totals 15 residues. Generated by immunoSEQ multiplex PCR, the TCRdb table keeps only in-frame clones and is missing some. The sample lists hundreds of thousands of clones, about 96% seen once, with 0.06% in the top ten. The chain uses TRBV30 and TRBJ2-4, with TRBD1 as a possible D gene (5 bases). The sequence was obtained from a woman aged 25 to 45 in good health. The sequenced sample was naive CD4+ T cells sorted from blood. Subset here: CD45RA+ positively selected. The CDR3 here is CAWSNRNLAKNIQYF. The CDR3 region has the DNA TGTGCCTGGAGTAACAGGAATTTAGCCAAAAACATTCAGTACTTC.